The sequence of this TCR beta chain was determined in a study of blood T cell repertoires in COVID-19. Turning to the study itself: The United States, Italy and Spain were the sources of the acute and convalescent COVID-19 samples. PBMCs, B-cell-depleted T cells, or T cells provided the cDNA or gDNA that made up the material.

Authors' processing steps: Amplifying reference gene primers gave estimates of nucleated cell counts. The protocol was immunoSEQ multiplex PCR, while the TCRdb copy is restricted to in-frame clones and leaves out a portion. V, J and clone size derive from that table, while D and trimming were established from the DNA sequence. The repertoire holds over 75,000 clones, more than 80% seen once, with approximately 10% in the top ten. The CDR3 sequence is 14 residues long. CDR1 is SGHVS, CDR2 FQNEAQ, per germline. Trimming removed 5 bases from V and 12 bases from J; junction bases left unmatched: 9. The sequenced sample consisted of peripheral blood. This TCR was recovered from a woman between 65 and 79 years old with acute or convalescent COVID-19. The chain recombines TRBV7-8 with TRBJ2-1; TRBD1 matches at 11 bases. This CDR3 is CASSAGTGGSGQFF. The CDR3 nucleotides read TGTGCCAGCAGCGCCGGGACAGGGGGTTCTGGGCAGTTCTTC.